The 14 T cell receptor beta chains in this list originate from one sample, sequenced in a study of regulatory T cells in long-lasting Graves disease. Indicated time point: newly diagnosed GD, antithyroid drugs for less than 3 months. PBMC RNA served as the TCR library source. Libraries of TCR beta came from iRepertoire HTBI primers plus Arm-PCR of CDR3 regions. Each CDR3 protein is one row after TCRdb ran MiXCR on the multiplex PCR reads. The data show about 620,000 distinct CDR3 sequences, under 20% seen once. The sample was also linked to a second study, of T cells in Graves' hyperthyroidism and ophthalmopathy.

The sample consisted of peripheral blood mononuclear cells (PBMCs), taken at new diagnosis, from a patient treated with antithyroid drugs. The receptors originated from a woman aged 25 to 39 with Graves disease.

J is TRBJ1-5 and V is TRBV28, with a tentative D call TRBD1 (5 bases). Trimming took off 5 bases at V and 2 bases at J, with 16 bases between the two ends. The CDR3 loop spans 16 amino acids. CDR1 is MDHEN, CDR2 SYDVKM, per germline. CDR3 in amino acids: CASSGGLGSGNQPQHF. CDR3 in DNA: TGTGCCAGCAGTGGGGGACTGGGATCAGGCAATCAGCCCCAGCATTTT.

This clonotype was observed at least ten times. The chain joins TRBV11-2 to TRBJ2-7, with 7 bases that match TRBD2. From germline, CDR1 is SGHAT and CDR2 FQNNGV. The CDR3 length is 11 residues. The V segment lost 4 bases and the J segment 6 bases; nucleotides outside the gene matches: 0. CDR3 amino acids: CASSSSGEQYF. The CDR3 DNA reads as TGTGCCAGCAGCTCTAGCGGCGAGCAGTACTTC.

The chain uses TRBV18 and TRBJ1-4; D possibly corresponds to TRBD1 (5 bases). Trimming shortened V by 6 bases and J by 6 bases, and 17 bases separated the two germline ends. CDR3 length: 15 residues. Per the germline V gene, CDR1 is KGHSH and CDR2 is LQKENI. CDR3 residues: CASSPIPAGDEKLFF. The CDR3 DNA follows: TGTGCCAGCTCCCCAATCCCAGCGGGGGATGAAAAACTGTTTTTT. Complete variable domain (other parts from reference TRBV18 and TRBJ1-4): NAGVMQNPRHLVRRRGQEARLRCSPMKGHSHVYWYRQLPEEGLKFMVYLQKENIIDESGMPKERFSAEFPKEGPSILRIQQVVRGDSAAYFCASSPIPAGDEKLFFGSGTQLSVL.

This clonotype was counted between two and nine times. V and J are TRBV28 and TRBJ2-3; D gene uncertain. V lost 8 bases to trimming and J lost 6 bases, with 15 bases between them. Germline loops: CDR1 MDHEN, CDR2 SYDVKM. The CDR3 sequence is 13 residues long. The DNA of the CDR3 is TGTGCCAGCGCCGATGGGGTGGGGGATACGCAGTATTTT. Protein: CASADGVGDTQYF.

This clonotype was seen just once. This chain joins TRBV20-1 and TRBJ1-1; tentatively, D is TRBD1 (6 bases). Per germline, CDR1 DFQATT and CDR2 SNEGSKA (reference sequence). This CDR3 is built from 13 residues. Here the CDR3 DNA reads TGCAGCACGACGAGGACAGCGAACACTGAAGCTTTCTTT. Encoded protein: CSTTRTANTEAFF.

This clonotype has a count of ten or more. This rearrangement joins TRBV10-3 to TRBJ2-7; possibly TRBD2 for D (5 bases). The CDR3 is made up of 15 amino acids. With 5 bases removed from V and 3 bases from J, the gap between germline ends came to 17 bases. The germline gives CDR1 ENHRY, CDR2 SYGVKD. The CDR3 here is CAISSRTSGDYEQYF. CDR3 nucleotide sequence: TGTGCCATCAGTAGTAGGACGTCCGGGGACTACGAGCAGTACTTC.

This clonotype was observed many times. The rearrangement links TRBV6-1 to TRBJ2-7, with 13 bases identical to TRBD2. The length of the CDR3 is 15 residues. V lost 6 bases to trimming and J lost 4 bases; unmatched junction nucleotides: 6. Germline CDR1 MNHNS, CDR2 SASEGT. CDR3 nucleotides: TGTGCCAGCAGGGCACTAGCGGGAGGGGGATACGAGCAGTACTTC. Translation gives CASRALAGGGYEQYF.

This rearrangement joins TRBV5-5 to TRBJ1-4; 11 nucleotides align to TRBD1. CDR1 SGHKS and CDR2 YYEKEE come from the germline V gene (reference sequence). The length of the CDR3 is 15 residues. V gave up 4 bases and J gave up 7 bases; unmatched junction bases: 6. The CDR3 DNA reads TGTGCCAGCAGCGCGGCCGGGACAGGGGGTGAAAAACTGTTTTTT. Residues: CASSAAGTGGEKLFF.

This clonotype was seen many times. The rearrangement uses TRBV2 and TRBJ2-3; 10 bases agree with TRBD1. CDR3 length: 14 residues. Germline V CDR1 and CDR2: SNHLY, FYNNEI. Trimming cost V 8 bases and J 4 bases; bases outside gene matches: 6. The CDR3 loop reads CASLGDRGADTQYF. Here the CDR3 DNA reads TGTGCCAGCTTGGGGGACAGGGGAGCAGATACGCAGTATTTT.

This clonotype has at least ten counts. The rearrangement joins TRBV27 to TRBJ2-3, with 7 positions matching TRBD2. CDR3 length: 15 amino acids. Germline V gene lookup returns CDR1 MNHEY and CDR2 SMNVEV (reference sequence). V was clipped by 5 bases and J by 0 bases; unmatched bases: 5. CDR3 in DNA: TGTGCCAGCAGTCGGAGCGGGGCTAGCACAGATACGCAGTATTTT. It yields the protein CASSRSGASTDTQYF.

This clonotype was recorded many times. This chain's CDR3 is CASSFRSSYNEQFF. The CDR3 DNA follows: TGTGCCAGCAGCTTTCGAAGCTCCTACAATGAGCAGTTCTTC. The chain employs TRBV11-2 and TRBJ2-1; D is unclear. V was pared by 3 bases and J by 0 bases, with 6 bases between. CDR3 length: 14 residues. Germline V gene sequence: CDR1 SGHAT, CDR2 FQNNGV.

This clonotype appeared once. A clone one base away is much larger, so this may be a read error. The rearrangement uses TRBV6-9 and TRBJ2-7, with D perhaps TRBD1 or TRBD2 (5 bases each). Germline CDR1 and CDR2: MNHGY and SVAAGI. The CDR3 runs 14 residues. V shed 3 bases and J shed 7 bases, with 16 bases lying between them. CDR3 in amino acids: CASSYPGAADEQYF. The CDR3 coding sequence is TGTGCCAGCAGTTACCCCGGGGCCGCAGATGAGCAGTACTTC.

A single count supports this clonotype. Possible read error: a much larger clone is one base away. The chain employs TRBV11-2 and TRBJ2-2; 15 bases agree with TRBD2. Germline CDR1 reads SGHAT; CDR2 reads FQNNGV. This CDR3 is built from 14 residues. The CDR3 loop reads CVSTGTSGRGELFF. The DNA of the CDR3 is TGTGTCAGCACCGGGACTAGCGGGAGGGGGGAGCTGTTTTTT.

This clonotype was seen a few times. CDR3 protein: CASSYRNSGGLDQPQHF. The CDR3 region has the DNA TGTGCCAGCAGCTACCGAAATTCGGGGGGGCTCGATCAGCCCCAGCATTTT. This chain connects TRBV5-6 to TRBJ1-5; TRBD1 might be the D (6 bases). The length of the CDR3 is 17 residues. V was clipped by 3 bases and J by 5 bases, with 21 bases between them. Germline lookup yields CDR1 SGHDT and CDR2 YYEEEE.